The 16 T cell receptor beta chains in this list originate from one sample, sequenced in a study of T-cell reconstitution after alpha-beta-depleted transplantation in children. Unique molecular identifiers were used in preparing the TCRbeta library. TCRdb reprocessed the PCR reads via MiXCR and lists one record per CDR3 protein. The sample records 500,000 to 650,000 distinct CDR3 sequences, 10% to 12% being singletons. The source material was PBMCs, mostly from graft donor cells, sampled 180 days after TCRalphabeta/CD19-depleted stem cell transplant. The source is a female patient aged 2 to 10 who had a stem cell transplant for aplastic anemia, so the T cells may come from the graft donor.

The chain has TRBV10-3 and TRBJ2-1; D may be TRBD2 (5 bases). The CDR3 runs to 13 residues. Germline V gene sequence: CDR1 ENHRY, CDR2 SYGVKD. With 4 bases removed from V and 7 bases from J, the gap between germline ends came to 11 bases. CDR3 sequence (DNA): TGTGCCATCAGTGGTAGCGTAGAGAATGAGCAGTTCTTC. This gives the protein CAISGSVENEQFF.

This clonotype was found many times. The chain links TRBV7-9 to TRBJ1-3; D is unresolved. The CDR3 totals 15 residues. CDR1 and CDR2 (germline): SEHNR, FQNEAQ (reference sequence). Trimming left V 5 bases short and J 0 bases short, with 11 bases between. In nucleotides, the CDR3 is TGTGCCAGCAGCCGACGACCGGACTCTGGAAACACCATATATTTT. This translates into CASSRRPDSGNTIYF.

This clonotype appeared a few times. This chain uses TRBV10-3 with TRBJ1-2; D might be TRBD1 (5 bases). Germline V gene data show CDR1 as ENHRY and CDR2 as SYGVKD. The CDR3 contains 16 residues. V shed 4 bases and J shed 7 bases, with 22 bases lying between them. In nucleotides, the CDR3 is TGTGCCATCAGTGGAGTAGGCGGGGGAAAGGGATCTGGCTACACCTTC. This gives the protein CAISGVGGGKGSGYTF.

The chain combines TRBV7-2 with TRBJ1-2; D unresolved. The CDR3 has 13 residues. Germline CDR1 SGHTA, CDR2 FQGNSA. V lost 1 base, J lost 3 bases, and 6 bases lay in between. CDR3 nucleotides: TGTGCCAGCAGCTTAGGGCTCTACTATGGCTACACCTTC. It yields the protein CASSLGLYYGYTF.

This clonotype turned up a few times. The rearrangement uses TRBV15 and TRBJ1-6; maybe TRBD1 (5 bases). The CDR3 is 18 residues long. Looked up from germline, CDR1 is LNHNV and CDR2 is YYDKDF (reference sequence). The V and J ends lost 1 base and 0 bases respectively, with 13 bases between them. CDR3 coding DNA: TGTGCCACCAGCAGAGGTGTCAGGGCCAGCTCCTATAATTCACCCCTCCACTTT. Encoded protein: CATSRGVRASSYNSPLHF.

This clonotype showed up many times. The genes are TRBV12-3 or TRBV12-4 and TRBJ2-5; a weak D match, TRBD2 (5 bases). The CDR3 runs 15 residues. V lost 3 bases and J lost 2, with 13 bases in between. In nucleotides, the CDR3 is TGTGCCAGCAGTTTGTGGAGGTGGGCTCAAGAGACCCAGTACTTC. Its translation: CASSLWRWAQETQYF.

The V call is TRBV6-5, the J call TRBJ2-1; 13 positions match TRBD2. V lost 2 bases, J lost 4 bases, and 11 bases stayed unmatched. The CDR3 extends over 19 amino acids. Per germline, CDR1 MNHEY and CDR2 SVGAGI. The CDR3, as DNA: TGTGCCAGCAGTTACCGGAGGACCAGGACTAGCGGGAGATACAATGAGCAGTTCTTC. It encodes CASSYRRTRTSGRYNEQFF.

CDR3: CATGRPSYNEQFF. CDR3 DNA sequence: TGTGCCACGGGGCGCCCTTCCTACAATGAGCAGTTCTTC. This chain connects TRBV7-9 to TRBJ2-1; the D call may be TRBD1 or TRBD2 (5 bases each). Trimming removed 10 bases at V and 1 base at J, with 11 bases between. This CDR3 contains 13 residues. Germline CDR1 and CDR2: SEHNR and FQNEAQ (reference sequence).

This clonotype was seen more than once but under ten times. The rearrangement joins TRBV20-1 to TRBJ2-1; D is perhaps TRBD1 (6 bases). Germline V lookup: CDR1 DFQATT, CDR2 SNEGSKA (reference sequence). This CDR3 has 12 residues. The CDR3 loop reads CSRDKYYNEQFF. The CDR3 DNA sequence: TGCAGCCGGGACAAATACTACAATGAGCAGTTCTTC.

V and J are TRBV20-1 and TRBJ2-1; 8 nucleotides agree with TRBD2. This CDR3 contains 15 residues. Germline assignment: CDR1 DFQATT and CDR2 SNEGSKA (reference sequence). Unmatched junction bases numbered 8, after V lost 3 bases and J lost 4 bases. CDR3 coding DNA: TGCAGTGCTAGGCCGGATAGCGGGATTTACAATGAGCAGTTCTTC. Protein sequence: CSARPDSGIYNEQFF.

This clonotype was seen a handful of times. The chain carries TRBV6-2 or TRBV6-3 and TRBJ1-6, with a tentative D call TRBD1 (5 bases). There are 15 residues in the CDR3. V lost 0 bases to trimming and J lost 7 bases, with 10 bases between them. Germline-derived CDR1 and CDR2 are MNHEY and SVGEGT. The CDR3 DNA reads TGTGCCAGCAGTTACTCGACAGTGGGAAATTCACCCCTCCACTTT. Residues: CASSYSTVGNSPLHF.

The table lists this clonotype with a few counts. V usage is TRBV6-2 or TRBV6-3 and J usage is TRBJ2-7; 12 bases are a match to TRBD2. The CDR3 length is 17 residues. Per germline, CDR1 MNHEY and CDR2 SVGEGT. The V and J ends lost 2 bases and 1 base, in that order; junction bases with no gene match: 6. The CDR3 bases are TGTGCCAGCAGTTACCGGACTAGCGGGGTTGCTTCCTACGAGCAGTACTTC. This encodes CASSYRTSGVASYEQYF.

This clonotype was seen a few times. This sequence joins TRBV28 and TRBJ2-5; D remains unclear. Between the trimmed V and J ends, which lost 3 bases and 2 bases, there was a span of 7 bases. This CDR3 region has 13 residues. CDR1 is MDHEN and CDR2 is SYDVKM in the germline V gene. CDR3 sequence: CASSLNNQETQYF. The CDR3 DNA reads as TGTGCCAGCAGTTTGAACAATCAAGAGACCCAGTACTTC.

This rearrangement joins TRBV28 to TRBJ2-2; weak D call: TRBD2 (5 bases). Germline assignment: CDR1 MDHEN and CDR2 SYDVKM. Trimming stripped 3 bases from V and 5 bases from J, with 16 bases between. The CDR3 is 16 residues long. The CDR3 region is CASSFILGGGTGELFF. The CDR3 DNA follows: TGTGCCAGCAGTTTCATTCTAGGAGGTGGGACCGGGGAGCTGTTTTTT.

This clonotype was counted only a few times. V is TRBV12-3 or TRBV12-4 and J is TRBJ1-5; TRBD1 might be the D (5 bases). The length of the CDR3 is 17 residues. Trimming took 3 bases from V and 2 from J, leaving 17 bases between them. The CDR3 nucleotides are TGTGCCAGCAGTTTTTGGAGGGGAGATCTCGGCAATCAGCCCCAGCATTTT. Protein: CASSFWRGDLGNQPQHF.

The genes are TRBV30 and TRBJ1-1; a possible D gene is TRBD1 (6 bases). V lost 3 bases, J lost 1 base, and 12 bases lay in between. The germline V gene has CDR1 GTSNPN and CDR2 SVGIG (reference sequence). CDR3 length equals 14 residues. The CDR3 region is CAWSNWGRNTEAFF. CDR3 nucleotides: TGTGCCTGGAGCAACTGGGGGCGGAACACTGAAGCTTTCTTT.